The clone carrying this TCR beta chain came up a few times. Its antigen is still unknown. Using 10%, 30% or 50% RNA, naive CD8 libraries were derived from around 20,000 to 1,000,000 sorted cells. This entry is derived from a study of molecular identifiers for immune sequencing clone quantification. Points from the study as a whole: Sizes of highly expanded clones could be underestimated through identical TCRs sharing a barcode.

Previously reported methods and listed TCR primers produced the bulk TCR libraries. Each CDR3 protein gets one entry after TCRdb re-called the PCR reads with MiXCR. The sample lists a few hundred thousand distinct CDR3 sequences, roughly 24% occurring once. Germline assignment: CDR1 LNHDA and CDR2 SQIVND (reference sequence). Between the trimmed V and J ends, which lost 5 bases and 4 bases, there was a span of 12 bases. The CDR3 runs 14 residues. The clonotype originates from a human donor in good health. Some libraries in this study had Jurkat cell RNA spiked in. The sequencing input was naive CD8+ T cells from blood, with Jurkat cell RNA spiked in. Subset indicated: FACS-sorted CD8+CD4-CCR7+CD45RA+ naive T cells. The chain has TRBV19 and TRBJ2-1, with D perhaps given as TRBD1 or TRBD2 (6 bases each). The CDR3 nucleotides are TGTGCCAGTAGTTACGGGGGCACTTACAATGAGCAGTTCTTC. Translated: CASSYGGTYNEQFF.